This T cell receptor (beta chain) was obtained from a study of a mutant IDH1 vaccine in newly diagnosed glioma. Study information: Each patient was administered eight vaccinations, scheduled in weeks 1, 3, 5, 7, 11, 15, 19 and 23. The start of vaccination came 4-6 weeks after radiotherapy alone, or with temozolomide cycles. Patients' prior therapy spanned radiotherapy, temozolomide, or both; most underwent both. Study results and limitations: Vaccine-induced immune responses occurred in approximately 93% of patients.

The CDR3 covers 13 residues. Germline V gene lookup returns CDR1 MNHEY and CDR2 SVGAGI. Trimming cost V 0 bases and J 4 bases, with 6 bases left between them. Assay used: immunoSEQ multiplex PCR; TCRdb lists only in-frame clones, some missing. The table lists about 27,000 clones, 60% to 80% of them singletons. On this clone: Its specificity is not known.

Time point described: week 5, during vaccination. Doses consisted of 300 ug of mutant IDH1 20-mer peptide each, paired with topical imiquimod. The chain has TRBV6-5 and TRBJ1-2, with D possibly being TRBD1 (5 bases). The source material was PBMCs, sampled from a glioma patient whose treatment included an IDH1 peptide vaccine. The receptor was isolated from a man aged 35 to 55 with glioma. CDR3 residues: CASSYSGGYGYTF. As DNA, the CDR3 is TGTGCCAGCAGTTACTCGGGGGGCTATGGCTACACCTTC.